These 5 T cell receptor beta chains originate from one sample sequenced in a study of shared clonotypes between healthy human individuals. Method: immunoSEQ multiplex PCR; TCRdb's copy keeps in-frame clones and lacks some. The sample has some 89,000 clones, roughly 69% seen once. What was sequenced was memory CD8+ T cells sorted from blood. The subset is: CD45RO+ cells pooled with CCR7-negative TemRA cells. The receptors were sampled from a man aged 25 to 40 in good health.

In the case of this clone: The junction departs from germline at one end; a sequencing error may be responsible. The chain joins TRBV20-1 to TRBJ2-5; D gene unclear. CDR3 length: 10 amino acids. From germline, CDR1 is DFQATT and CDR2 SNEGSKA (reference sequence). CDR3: CSARQGTQYF. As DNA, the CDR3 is TGCAGTGCCCGGCAAGGGACCCAGTACTTC.

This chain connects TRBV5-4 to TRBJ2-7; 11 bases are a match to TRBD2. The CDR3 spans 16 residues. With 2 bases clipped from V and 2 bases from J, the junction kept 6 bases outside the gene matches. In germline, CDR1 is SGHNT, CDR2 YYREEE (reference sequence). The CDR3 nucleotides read TGTGCCAGCAGCTTTCGCGATAGCGGGAGGGCCTACGAGCAGTACTTC. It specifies CASSFRDSGRAYEQYF.

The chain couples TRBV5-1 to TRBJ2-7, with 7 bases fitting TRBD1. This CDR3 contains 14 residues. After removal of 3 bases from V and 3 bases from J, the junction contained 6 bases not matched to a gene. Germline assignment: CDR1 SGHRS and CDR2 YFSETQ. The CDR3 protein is CASSSRQGNYEQYF. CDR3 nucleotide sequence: TGCGCCAGCAGCTCAAGACAGGGCAACTACGAGCAGTACTTC. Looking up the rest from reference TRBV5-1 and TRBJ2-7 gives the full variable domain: KAGVTQTPRYLIKTRGQQVTLSCSPISGHRSVSWYQQTPGQGLQFLFEYFSETQRNKGNFPGRFSGRQFSNSRSEMNVSTLELGDSALYLCASSSRQGNYEQYFGPGTRLTVT.

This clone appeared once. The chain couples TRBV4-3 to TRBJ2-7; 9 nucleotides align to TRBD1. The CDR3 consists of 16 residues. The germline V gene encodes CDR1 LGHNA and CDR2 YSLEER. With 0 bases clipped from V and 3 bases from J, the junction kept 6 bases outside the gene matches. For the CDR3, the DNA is TGCGCCAGCAGCCAAGATCTTTCGGGACAGGGCTACGAGCAGTACTTC. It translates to CASSQDLSGQGYEQYF.

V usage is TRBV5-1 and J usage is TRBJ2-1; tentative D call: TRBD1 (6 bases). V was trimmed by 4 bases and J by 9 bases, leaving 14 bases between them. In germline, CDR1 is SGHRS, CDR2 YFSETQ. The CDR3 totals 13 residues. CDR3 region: CASSRRTDAEQFF. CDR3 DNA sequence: TGCGCCAGCAGCAGAAGGACAGACGCTGAGCAGTTCTTC. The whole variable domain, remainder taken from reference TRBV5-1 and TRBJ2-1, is KAGVTQTPRYLIKTRGQQVTLSCSPISGHRSVSWYQQTPGQGLQFLFEYFSETQRNKGNFPGRFSGRQFSNSRSEMNVSTLELGDSALYLCASSRRTDAEQFFGPGTRLTVL.